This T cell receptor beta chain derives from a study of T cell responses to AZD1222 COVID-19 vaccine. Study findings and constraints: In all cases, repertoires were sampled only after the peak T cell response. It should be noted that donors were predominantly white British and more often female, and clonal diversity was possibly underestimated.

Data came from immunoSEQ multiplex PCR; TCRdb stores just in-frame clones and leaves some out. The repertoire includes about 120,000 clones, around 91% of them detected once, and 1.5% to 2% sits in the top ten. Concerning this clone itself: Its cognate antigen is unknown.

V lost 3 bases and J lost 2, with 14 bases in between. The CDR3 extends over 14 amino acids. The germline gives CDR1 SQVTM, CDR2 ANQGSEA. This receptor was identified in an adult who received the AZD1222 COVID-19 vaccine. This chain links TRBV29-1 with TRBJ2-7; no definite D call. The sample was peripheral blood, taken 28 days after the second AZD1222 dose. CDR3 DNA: TGCAGCGTTGATCAGGCTGGAAACCCCTACGAGCAGTACTTC. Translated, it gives CSVDQAGNPYEQYF.